This T cell receptor beta chain emerged from a study of blood T cell repertoires in COVID-19. Across the whole study: COVID-19 samples collected from the United States, Italy and Spain covered acute and convalescent phases. From T cells, B-cell-depleted T cells, or PBMCs came the material, which was cDNA or gDNA.

In the original workflow: Quantification of nucleated cells was approximated via reference gene primer amplification. Data came from immunoSEQ multiplex PCR; TCRdb stores just in-frame clones and leaves some out. The V and J calls and clone size are taken from that table; D and trimming were inferred from the DNA. The data show 180,000 or so clones, around 85% seen once. Seattle participants joined during active infection and were tracked over time. Sequencing was carried out using peripheral blood. The source of this sequence is a person aged 65-85 years with COVID-19, enrolled during active disease.

The CDR3 bases are TGTGCCAGTCAGGGACTAGCAAATAGTATGGATGAGCAGTTCTTC. Residues: CASQGLANSMDEQFF. The rearrangement links TRBV6-5 to TRBJ2-1, with 9 bases lining up with TRBD2. The trim removed 9 bases at V and 8 bases at J, leaving 14 bases unmatched. CDR3 length: 15 residues. CDR1 and CDR2 (germline): MNHEY, SVGAGI.